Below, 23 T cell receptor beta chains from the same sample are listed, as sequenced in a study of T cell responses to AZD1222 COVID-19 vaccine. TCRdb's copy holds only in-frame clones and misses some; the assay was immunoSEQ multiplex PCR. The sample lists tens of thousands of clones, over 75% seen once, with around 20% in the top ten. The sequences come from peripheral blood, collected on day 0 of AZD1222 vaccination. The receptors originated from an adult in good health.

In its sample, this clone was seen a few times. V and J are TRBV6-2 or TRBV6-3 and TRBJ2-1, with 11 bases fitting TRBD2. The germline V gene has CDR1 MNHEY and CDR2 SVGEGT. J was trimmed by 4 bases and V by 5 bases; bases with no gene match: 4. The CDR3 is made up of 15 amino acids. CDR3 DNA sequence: TGTGCCAGCAGTCAAATAGCGGGGGGGTACAATGAGCAGTTCTTC. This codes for CASSQIAGGYNEQFF.

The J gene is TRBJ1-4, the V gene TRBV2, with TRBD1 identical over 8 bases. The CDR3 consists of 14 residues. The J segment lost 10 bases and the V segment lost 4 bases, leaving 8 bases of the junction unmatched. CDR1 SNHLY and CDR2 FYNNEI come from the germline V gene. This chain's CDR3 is CASSVQGAARKLFF. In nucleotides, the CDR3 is TGTGCCAGCAGTGTGCAGGGGGCGGCTAGAAAACTGTTTTTT.

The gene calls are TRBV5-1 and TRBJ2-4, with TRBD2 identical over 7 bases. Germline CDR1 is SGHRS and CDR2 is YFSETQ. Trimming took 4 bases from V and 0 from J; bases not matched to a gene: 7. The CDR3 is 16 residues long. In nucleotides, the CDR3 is TGCGCCAGCAGCCCTAATAGCGGGCTAGCCAAAAACATTCAGTACTTC. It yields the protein CASSPNSGLAKNIQYF.

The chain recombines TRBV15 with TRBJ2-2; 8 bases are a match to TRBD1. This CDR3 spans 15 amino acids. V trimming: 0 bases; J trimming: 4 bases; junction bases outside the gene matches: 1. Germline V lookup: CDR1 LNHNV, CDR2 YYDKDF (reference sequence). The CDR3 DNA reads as TGTGCCACCAGCAGAGAGGACAGGGCCACCGGGGAGCTGTTTTTT. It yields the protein CATSREDRATGELFF.

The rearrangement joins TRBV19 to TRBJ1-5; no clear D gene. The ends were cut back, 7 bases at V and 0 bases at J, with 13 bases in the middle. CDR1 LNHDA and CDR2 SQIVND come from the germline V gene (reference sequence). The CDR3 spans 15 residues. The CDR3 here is CASIMSSYSNQPQHF. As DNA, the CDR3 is TGTGCCAGTATCATGTCCTCCTATAGCAATCAGCCCCAGCATTTT.

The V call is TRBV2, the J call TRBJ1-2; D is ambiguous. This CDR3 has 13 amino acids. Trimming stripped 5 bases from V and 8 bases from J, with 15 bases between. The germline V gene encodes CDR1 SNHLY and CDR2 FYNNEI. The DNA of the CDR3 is TGTGCCAGCAGTTGGCCTGGGGTAGGGGGCTACACCTTC. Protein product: CASSWPGVGGYTF.

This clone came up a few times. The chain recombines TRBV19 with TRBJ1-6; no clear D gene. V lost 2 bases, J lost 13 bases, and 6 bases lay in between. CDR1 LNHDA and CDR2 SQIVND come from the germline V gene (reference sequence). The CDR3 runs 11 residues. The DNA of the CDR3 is TGTGCCAGTAGTATAAATGGGCCCCTCCACTTT. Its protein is CASSINGPLHF.

Here the CDR3 reads CAWSGIAHSTDTQYF. The CDR3 DNA reads TGTGCCTGGAGTGGCATAGCGCACAGCACAGATACGCAGTATTTT. The rearrangement uses TRBV30 and TRBJ2-3; D may be TRBD2 (5 bases). Germline V gene lookup returns CDR1 GTSNPN and CDR2 SVGIG (reference sequence). This CDR3 is 15 amino acids long. V lost 1 base and J lost 0, with 11 bases in between.

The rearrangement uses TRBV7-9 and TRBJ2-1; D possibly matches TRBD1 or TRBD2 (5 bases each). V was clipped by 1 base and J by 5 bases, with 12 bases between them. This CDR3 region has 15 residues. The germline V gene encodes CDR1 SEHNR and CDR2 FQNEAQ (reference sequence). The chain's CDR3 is CASSLDAGTHNEQFF. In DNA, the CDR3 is TGTGCCAGCAGCTTAGATGCAGGGACCCACAATGAGCAGTTCTTC.

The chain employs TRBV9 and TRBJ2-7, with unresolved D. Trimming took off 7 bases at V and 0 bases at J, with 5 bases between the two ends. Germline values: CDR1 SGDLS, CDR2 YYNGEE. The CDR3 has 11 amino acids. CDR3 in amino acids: CASGDSYEQYF. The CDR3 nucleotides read TGTGCCAGCGGGGACTCCTACGAGCAGTACTTC.

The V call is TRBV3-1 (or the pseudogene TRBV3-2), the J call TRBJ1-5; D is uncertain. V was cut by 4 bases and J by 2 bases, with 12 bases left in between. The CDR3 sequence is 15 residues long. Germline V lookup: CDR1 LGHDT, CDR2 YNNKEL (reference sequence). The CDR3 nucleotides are TGTGCCAGCAGCCGAGGGCTCAATGGCAATCAGCCCCAGCATTTT. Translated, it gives CASSRGLNGNQPQHF.

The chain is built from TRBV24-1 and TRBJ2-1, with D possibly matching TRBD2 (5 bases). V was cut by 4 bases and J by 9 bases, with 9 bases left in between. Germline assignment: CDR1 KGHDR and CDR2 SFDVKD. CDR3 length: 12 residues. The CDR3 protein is CATSEISGEQFF. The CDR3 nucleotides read TGTGCCACCAGTGAGATAAGCGGTGAGCAGTTCTTC.

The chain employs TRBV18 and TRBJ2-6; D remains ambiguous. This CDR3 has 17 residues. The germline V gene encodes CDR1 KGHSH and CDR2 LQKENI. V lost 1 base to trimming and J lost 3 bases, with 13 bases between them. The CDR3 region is CASSPLDTRYGANVLTF. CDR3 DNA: TGTGCCAGCTCACCACTCGACACCCGCTATGGGGCCAACGTCCTGACTTTC.

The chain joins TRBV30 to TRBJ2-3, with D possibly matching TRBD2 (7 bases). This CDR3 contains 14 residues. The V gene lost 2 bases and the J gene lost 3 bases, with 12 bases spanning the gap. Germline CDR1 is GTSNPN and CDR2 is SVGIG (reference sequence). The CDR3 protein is CAWSPRGGTDTQYF. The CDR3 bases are TGTGCCTGGAGTCCCAGGGGAGGGACAGATACGCAGTATTTT.

This chain's CDR3 is CASVTGTANTGELFF. CDR3 DNA: TGTGCCAGCGTTACCGGGACAGCGAACACCGGGGAGCTGTTTTTT. The genes are TRBV6-5 and TRBJ2-2; 7 positions agree with TRBD1. In germline, CDR1 is MNHEY, CDR2 SVGAGI. Trimming removed 8 bases from V and 0 bases from J; junction bases left unmatched: 6. The CDR3 runs 15 residues.

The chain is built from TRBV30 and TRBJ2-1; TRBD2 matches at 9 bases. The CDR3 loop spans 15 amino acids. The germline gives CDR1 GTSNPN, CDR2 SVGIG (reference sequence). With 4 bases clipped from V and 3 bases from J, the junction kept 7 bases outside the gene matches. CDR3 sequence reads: CAWKLSGRYYNEQFF. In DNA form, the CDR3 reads TGTGCCTGGAAGTTAAGCGGGAGGTACTACAATGAGCAGTTCTTC.

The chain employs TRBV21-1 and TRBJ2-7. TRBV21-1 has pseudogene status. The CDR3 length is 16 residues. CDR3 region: CASSLIGTVKSYEQYF. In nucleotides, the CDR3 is TGTGCCAGCAGCCTAATAGGGACGGTGAAATCCTACGAGCAGTACTTC.

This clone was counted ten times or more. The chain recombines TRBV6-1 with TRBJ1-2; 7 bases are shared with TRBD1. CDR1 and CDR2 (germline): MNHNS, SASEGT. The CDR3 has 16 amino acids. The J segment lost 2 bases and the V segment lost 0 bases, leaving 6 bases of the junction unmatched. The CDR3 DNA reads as TGTGCCAGCAGTGAAGCATGGGCAGGGGGGAACTATGGCTACACCTTC. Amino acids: CASSEAWAGGNYGYTF.

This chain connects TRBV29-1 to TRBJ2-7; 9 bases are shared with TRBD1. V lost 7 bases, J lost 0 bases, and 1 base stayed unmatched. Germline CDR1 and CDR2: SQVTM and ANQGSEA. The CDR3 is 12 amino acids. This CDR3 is CSGQGDSYEQYF. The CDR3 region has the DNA TGCAGCGGACAGGGGGACTCCTACGAGCAGTACTTC.

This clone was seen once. CDR3 protein: CASSLTSGYYNEQFF. CDR3 bases: TGTGCCAGCAGCCTGACTAGCGGATATTACAATGAGCAGTTCTTC. V usage is TRBV5-4 and J usage is TRBJ2-1, with 9 bases aligning to TRBD2. V gave up 4 bases and J gave up 4 bases; unmatched junction bases: 6. The CDR3 extends over 15 amino acids. Germline CDR1 and CDR2: SGHNT and YYREEE (reference sequence).

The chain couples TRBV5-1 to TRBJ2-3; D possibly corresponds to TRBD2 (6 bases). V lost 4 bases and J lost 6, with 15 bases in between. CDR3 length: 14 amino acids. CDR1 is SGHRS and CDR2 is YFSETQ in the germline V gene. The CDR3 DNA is TGCGCCAGCAGCATCGGGACTGCTGATGATACGCAGTATTTT. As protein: CASSIGTADDTQYF.

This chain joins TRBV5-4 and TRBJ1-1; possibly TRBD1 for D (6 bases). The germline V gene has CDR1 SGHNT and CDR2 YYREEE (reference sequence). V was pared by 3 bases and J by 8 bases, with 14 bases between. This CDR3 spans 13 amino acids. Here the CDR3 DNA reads TGTGCCAGCAGCTCGACAGGTCCTCGGGAAGCTTTCTTT. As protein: CASSSTGPREAFF.

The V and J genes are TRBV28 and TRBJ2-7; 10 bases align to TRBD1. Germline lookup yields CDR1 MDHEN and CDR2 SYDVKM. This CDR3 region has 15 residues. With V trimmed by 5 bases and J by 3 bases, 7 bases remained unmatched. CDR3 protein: CASSARGTGVYEQYF. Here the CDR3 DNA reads TGTGCCAGCAGTGCCCGCGGGACAGGGGTCTACGAGCAGTACTTC.